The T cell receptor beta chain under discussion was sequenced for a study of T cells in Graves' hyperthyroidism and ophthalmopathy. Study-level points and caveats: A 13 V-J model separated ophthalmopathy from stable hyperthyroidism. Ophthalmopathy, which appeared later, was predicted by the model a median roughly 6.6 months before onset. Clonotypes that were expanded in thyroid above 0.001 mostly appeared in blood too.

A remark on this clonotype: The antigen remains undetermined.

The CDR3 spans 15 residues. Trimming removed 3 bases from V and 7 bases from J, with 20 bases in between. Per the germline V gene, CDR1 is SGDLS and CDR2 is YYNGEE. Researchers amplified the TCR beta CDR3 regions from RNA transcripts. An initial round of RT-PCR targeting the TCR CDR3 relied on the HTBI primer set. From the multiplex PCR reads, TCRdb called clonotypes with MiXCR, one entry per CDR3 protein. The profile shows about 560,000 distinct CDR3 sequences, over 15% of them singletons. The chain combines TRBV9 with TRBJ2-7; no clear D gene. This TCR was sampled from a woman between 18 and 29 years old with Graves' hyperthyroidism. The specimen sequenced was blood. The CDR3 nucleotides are TGTGCCAGCAGCGATCATGGGCGGCTGCCTGATGAGCAGTACTTC. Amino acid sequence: CASSDHGRLPDEQYF. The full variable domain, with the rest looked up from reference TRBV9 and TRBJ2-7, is DSGVTQTPKHLITATGQRVTLRCSPRSGDLSVYWYQQSLDQGLQFLIQYYNGEERAKGNILERFSAQQFPDLHSELNLSSLELGDSALYFCASSDHGRLPDEQYFGPGTRLTVT.